These 32 T cell receptor beta chains share one sample of origin, sequenced in a study of blood T cell repertoires in COVID-19. Here immunoSEQ multiplex PCR was the method, and the copy in TCRdb shows in-frame clones only, minus some. The sample lists tens of thousands of clones, approximately 78% seen once, with 7.4% in the top ten. What was sequenced was peripheral blood. The source is a human donor in a cohort sampled during active COVID-19.

V usage is TRBV6-6 and J usage is TRBJ1-2; 8 bases agree with TRBD1. The V gene's germline CDR1 is MNHNY and CDR2 SVGAGI (reference sequence). The length of the CDR3 is 15 residues. V gave up 2 bases and J gave up 6 bases; unmatched junction bases: 8. DNA of the CDR3: TGTGCCAGCAGTTACCCGATTCAGGGGGCGGATGGCTACACCTTC. Translating it yields CASSYPIQGADGYTF.

The chain carries TRBV6-5 and TRBJ1-3, with D unresolved. V was trimmed by 5 bases and J by 4 bases, leaving 9 bases between them. The germline CDR1 and CDR2 sequences are MNHEY and SVGAGI. The CDR3 is made up of 13 amino acids. As DNA, the CDR3 is TGTGCCAGCAGTACGACGACAGGAAACACCATATATTTT. Protein: CASSTTTGNTIYF.

The genes are TRBV5-6 and TRBJ1-2; D call uncertain. Germline V lookup: CDR1 SGHDT, CDR2 YYEEEE. The CDR3 runs 13 residues. Between the trimmed V and J ends, which lost 1 base and 7 bases, there was a span of 11 bases. For the CDR3, the DNA is TGTGCCAGCAGCTTGCCTCAGGATTCTGGCTACACCTTC. It translates to CASSLPQDSGYTF.

This chain joins TRBV29-1 and TRBJ1-1; maybe TRBD1 (5 bases). V was shortened by 4 bases and J by 0 bases, with 6 bases between the two germline ends. The CDR3 has 12 residues. CDR1 and CDR2 from the germline V gene are SQVTM and ANQGSEA. This chain's CDR3 is CSVGGVNTEAFF. The DNA for the CDR3 is TGCAGCGTTGGGGGGGTGAACACTGAAGCTTTCTTT.

V gene TRBV12-3 or TRBV12-4 combines with J gene TRBJ2-3, with D hard to call. V lost 6 bases to trimming and J lost 6 bases, with 10 bases between them. The CDR3 loop spans 12 amino acids. This CDR3 reads CASSPLSDTQYF. CDR3 coding DNA: TGTGCCAGCAGCCCGCTATCGGATACGCAGTATTTT.

The chain combines TRBV19 with TRBJ1-2, with D unclear. V lost 0 bases, J lost 4 bases, and 12 bases lay in between. The CDR3 totals 15 residues. Germline-derived CDR1 and CDR2 are LNHDA and SQIVND (reference sequence). The CDR3 bases are TGTGCCAGTAGTATAGATCACAGCCCAACCTATGGCTACACCTTC. Amino acid sequence: CASSIDHSPTYGYTF.

The chain uses TRBV6-2 or TRBV6-3 and TRBJ1-6; D unclear. The V gene's germline CDR1 is MNHEY and CDR2 SVGEGT. This CDR3 comprises 16 residues. The ends were cut back, 0 bases at V and 9 bases at J, with 15 bases in the middle. Here the CDR3 DNA reads TGTGCCAGCAGTTACTCGACGCGAGGATCTATTTCACCCCTCCACTTT. Encoded protein: CASSYSTRGSISPLHF.

This clone was counted only a few times. The chain carries TRBV18 and TRBJ2-7; perhaps TRBD2 as D (6 bases). Germline V gene lookup returns CDR1 KGHSH and CDR2 LQKENI. V lost 2 bases to trimming and J lost 4 bases, with 9 bases between them. The CDR3 has 13 residues. The CDR3 DNA follows: TGTGCCAGCTCACCAGGAGGGCGGTACGAGCAGTACTTC. Its protein product is CASSPGGRYEQYF. The variable domain in full, completed from reference TRBV18 and TRBJ2-7, reads NAGVMQNPRHLVRRRGQEARLRCSPMKGHSHVYWYRQLPEEGLKFMVYLQKENIIDESGMPKERFSAEFPKEGPSILRIQQVVRGDSAAYFCASSPGGRYEQYFGPGTRLTVT.

A few counts support this clone. The chain recombines TRBV7-9 with TRBJ1-5; D is unresolved. The CDR3 covers 14 residues. Deletions cut 5 bases from V and 0 bases from J, with 8 bases between. Germline CDR1 SEHNR, CDR2 FQNEAQ (reference sequence). The DNA of the CDR3 is TGTGCCAGCAGCCTCCTCTATAGCAATCAGCCCCAGCATTTT. This encodes CASSLLYSNQPQHF.

The chain carries TRBV7-3 and TRBJ2-7, with 8 bases identical to TRBD1. Germline V CDR1 and CDR2: SGHTA, FQGTGA. The CDR3 runs 12 residues. V gave up 5 bases and J gave up 6 bases; unmatched junction bases: 3. Written as DNA, the CDR3 is TGTGCCAGCAGCCAAACAGGGGGCGAGCAGTACTTC. It specifies CASSQTGGEQYF.

The chain links TRBV4-2 to TRBJ2-7, with D perhaps matching TRBD2 (7 bases). Per germline, CDR1 LGHNA and CDR2 YNFKEQ. V shed 4 bases and J shed 0 bases, with 22 bases lying between them. The CDR3 runs to 18 residues. The CDR3 loop reads CASSPSAGASPHSYEQYF. CDR3 nucleotides: TGTGCCAGCAGCCCATCGGCGGGGGCCAGCCCCCACTCCTACGAGCAGTACTTC.

The chain is built from TRBV5-1 and TRBJ2-7, with 8 bases matching TRBD1. V shed 5 bases, J shed 3 bases, and the junction held 10 bases outside the gene matches. This CDR3 contains 15 residues. Germline V gene lookup returns CDR1 SGHRS and CDR2 YFSETQ. As DNA, the CDR3 is TGCGCCAGCAGACCCGACGGACAGGGCATCTACGAGCAGTACTTC. This translates into CASRPDGQGIYEQYF.

This chain links TRBV3-1 (or the pseudogene TRBV3-2) with TRBJ1-6; weak D call: TRBD1 (5 bases). Trimming stripped 0 bases from V and 7 bases from J, with 13 bases between. This CDR3 has 16 amino acids. Germline CDR1 is LGHDT and CDR2 is YNNKEL (reference sequence). The CDR3 region is CASSQDPAGSNSPLHF. In DNA form, the CDR3 reads TGTGCCAGCAGCCAAGATCCGGCAGGGTCGAATTCACCCCTCCACTTT.

The genes are TRBV5-1 and TRBJ2-7; 12 bases are a match to TRBD1. J lost 4 bases, V lost 4 bases, and 12 bases had no gene match. This CDR3 contains 17 residues. Germline assignment: CDR1 SGHRS and CDR2 YFSETQ. The CDR3 DNA reads TGCGCCAGCAGCCCGGATGCCGGGACAGGGGGCGAGTACGAGCAGTACTTC. Amino acid sequence: CASSPDAGTGGEYEQYF.

This chain connects TRBV19 to TRBJ1-2; tentatively, D is TRBD1 (6 bases). The germline V gene has CDR1 LNHDA and CDR2 SQIVND (reference sequence). With 5 bases removed from V and 0 bases from J, the gap between germline ends came to 13 bases. The CDR3 is 15 amino acids. The CDR3 here is CASSPGQSANYGYTF. CDR3 coding DNA: TGTGCCAGTAGTCCTGGACAGTCAGCTAACTATGGCTACACCTTC.

This chain joins TRBV6-5 and TRBJ2-2; a weak D match, TRBD1 (6 bases). CDR1 is MNHEY and CDR2 is SVGAGI in the germline V gene. Between the trimmed V and J ends, which lost 2 bases and 8 bases, there was a span of 9 bases. The CDR3 is 13 amino acids. CDR3 DNA: TGTGCCAGCAGTTACAATACAGGGGGGGAGCTGTTTTTT. Amino acids: CASSYNTGGELFF.

The chain links TRBV7-2 to TRBJ2-7, with 8 nucleotides matching TRBD1. The germline V gene has CDR1 SGHTA and CDR2 FQGNSA. With V trimmed by 0 bases and J by 3 bases, 4 bases remained unmatched. The CDR3 is 15 amino acids. The CDR3, as DNA: TGTGCCAGCAGCTTAGCCCGGGACAGGTTCTACGAGCAGTACTTC. Amino acids: CASSLARDRFYEQYF.

The chain carries TRBV2 and TRBJ2-7; 9 bases match TRBD1. The V gene's germline CDR1 is SNHLY and CDR2 FYNNEI. The CDR3 is 14 amino acids. V was pared by 4 bases and J by 0 bases, with 1 base of the junction left unmatched. The CDR3 region is CASSGDRDSYEQYF. The CDR3 nucleotides are TGTGCCAGCAGTGGGGACAGGGACTCCTACGAGCAGTACTTC.

This chain connects TRBV5-8 to TRBJ2-3; the D is unclear. This CDR3 comprises 14 residues. The germline gives CDR1 SGHTS, CDR2 YDEGEE. The V gene lost 6 bases and the J gene lost 1 base, with 12 bases spanning the gap. The CDR3 nucleotides read TGTGCCAGCATCCCCCCCCGGGGCACAGATACGCAGTATTTT. Encoded protein: CASIPPRGTDTQYF.

A remark on this clone: Other DNA sequences within the sample encode an identical CDR3. The chain uses TRBV5-1 and TRBJ1-3, with D unclear. V was trimmed by 0 bases and J by 0 bases, leaving 4 bases between them. The CDR3 length is 14 residues. Looked up from germline, CDR1 is SGHRS and CDR2 is YFSETQ. The CDR3 here is CASSLDNSGNTIYF. The CDR3 bases are TGCGCCAGCAGCTTGGACAACTCTGGAAACACCATATATTTT.

The chain carries TRBV7-3 and TRBJ2-5; TRBD2 is a possible D gene (6 bases). The length of the CDR3 is 14 residues. Germline-derived CDR1 and CDR2 are SGHTA and FQGTGA. Between the trimmed V and J ends, which lost 4 bases and 5 bases, there was a span of 14 bases. The CDR3 sequence: CASSSLGGEETQYF. In nucleotides, the CDR3 is TGTGCCAGCAGCTCGCTCGGGGGTGAGGAGACCCAGTACTTC.

As concerns this clone: One end of the junction varies from germline; a read error may be responsible. V is TRBV5-5 and J is TRBJ2-5; D is unclear. The CDR3 has 13 amino acids. Germline lookup yields CDR1 SGHKS and CDR2 YYEKEE (reference sequence). As DNA, the CDR3 is TGTGCCAGCAGCTTGGGCCGAGAAGAGGCCCAGTACTTC. Translation gives CASSLGREEAQYF.

The chain recombines TRBV19 with TRBJ2-7, with D possibly being TRBD2 (5 bases). The CDR3 contains 13 residues. Trimming removed 6 bases at V and 5 bases at J, with 14 bases between. CDR1 is LNHDA and CDR2 is SQIVND in the germline V gene (reference sequence). This CDR3 reads CASSRSRVHEQYF. CDR3 nucleotides: TGTGCCAGTAGCCGCTCGAGGGTCCACGAGCAGTACTTC. Looking up the rest from reference TRBV19 and TRBJ2-7 gives the full variable domain: DGGITQSPKYLFRKEGQNVTLSCEQNLNHDAMYWYRQDPGQGLRLIYYSQIVNDFQKGDIAEGYSVSREKKESFPLTVTSAQKNPTAFYLCASSRSRVHEQYFGPGTRLTVT.

This chain connects TRBV12-3 or TRBV12-4 to TRBJ2-2, with D possibly TRBD1 on 6 matching bases. CDR3 length: 13 amino acids. V lost 8 bases to trimming and J lost 4 bases, with 11 bases between them. The CDR3 nucleotides are TGTGCCAGCCACAGGGTAGGCACCGGGGAGCTGTTTTTT. Amino acid sequence: CASHRVGTGELFF.

This clone was seen a single time. This sequence joins TRBV4-1 and TRBJ1-6; 12 bases match TRBD1. Germline loops: CDR1 MGHRA, CDR2 YSYEKL. CDR3 length: 19 amino acids. Losses at the gene ends were 3 bases for V and 0 bases for J; bases not matched to a gene: 6. CDR3 DNA: TGCGCCAGCAGCCAGGGGACAGGGGGCGTAAGCTCCTATAATTCACCCCTCCACTTT. Translating gives CASSQGTGGVSSYNSPLHF.

This chain's CDR3 is CASSIGRAVYEQYF. As DNA, the CDR3 is TGCGCCAGCAGCATTGGGAGGGCCGTCTACGAGCAGTACTTC. The chain carries TRBV5-1 and TRBJ2-7; 7 bases line up with TRBD2. V gave up 4 bases and J gave up 3 bases; unmatched junction bases: 7. CDR1 is SGHRS and CDR2 is YFSETQ in the germline V gene. The CDR3 is 14 amino acids.

The DNA for the CDR3 is TGTGCCAGCAGCTATAGCGGGACTGAAGCTTTCTTT. This gives the protein CASSYSGTEAFF. The chain combines TRBV7-9 with TRBJ1-1; no clear D. The germline V and J ends were trimmed by 4 bases and 5 bases, with 8 bases remaining between them. CDR1 is SEHNR, CDR2 FQNEAQ, per germline (reference sequence). The CDR3 sequence is 12 residues long.

CDR3 nucleotide sequence: TGTGCCAGCAGCCTTCTAGCGTTCTCCTACAATGAGCAGTTCTTC. It is translated as CASSLLAFSYNEQFF. The rearrangement links TRBV3-1 (or the pseudogene TRBV3-2) to TRBJ2-1; weak D call: TRBD2 (6 bases). V was shortened by 4 bases and J by 0 bases, with 10 bases between the two germline ends. This CDR3 comprises 15 residues. Germline assignment: CDR1 LGHDT and CDR2 YNNKEL (reference sequence).

The gene calls are TRBV11-2 and TRBJ2-7; TRBD1 might be the D (6 bases). Germline values: CDR1 SGHAT, CDR2 FQNNGV. V gave up 2 bases and J gave up 1 base, with 9 bases separating them. The CDR3 extends over 14 amino acids. This chain's CDR3 is CASSLNRVSYEQYF. DNA of the CDR3: TGTGCCAGCAGCTTAAACAGGGTGTCCTACGAGCAGTACTTC.

The rearrangement links TRBV6-2 or TRBV6-3 to TRBJ1-5, with D perhaps matching TRBD1 (5 bases). V lost 2 bases and J 6 bases, leaving 8 bases between the germline ends. The CDR3 has 13 amino acids. Germline-derived CDR1 and CDR2 are MNHEY and SVGEGT. The CDR3 DNA sequence: TGTGCCAGCAGTTACGGCACAGGTCAGCCCCAGCATTTT. It codes for CASSYGTGQPQHF.

This clone has a single count. The genes are TRBV7-2 and TRBJ1-1; 7 bases line up with TRBD1. After removal of 5 bases from V and 0 bases from J, the junction contained 6 bases not matched to a gene. CDR3 length: 15 amino acids. CDR1 and CDR2 from the germline V gene are SGHTA and FQGNSA. The CDR3 DNA reads as TGTGCCAGCAGCGTCAGGGGGACCATGAACACTGAAGCTTTCTTT. Translated: CASSVRGTMNTEAFF.

This rearrangement joins TRBV7-9 to TRBJ1-6, with D possibly matching TRBD1 (5 bases). The CDR3 consists of 15 residues. Germline CDR1 SEHNR, CDR2 FQNEAQ (reference sequence). Trimming shortened V by 3 bases and J by 6 bases, and 12 bases separated the two germline ends. The CDR3 sequence: CASSFGAESNSPLHF. The CDR3 DNA follows: TGTGCCAGCAGCTTTGGGGCAGAATCTAATTCACCCCTCCACTTT.